This TCR beta chain was obtained from a study of blood T cells in healthy people across ages. The study's findings and limits: Higher diversity and more naive CD4+ cells were features of long-lived donors, compared to aged donors. Roughly linear declines in TCR beta diversity per million T cells occurred with age.

Primed by a sample-barcoded 5' primer and a J-beta primer mix, a second PCR proceeded for about 7 to 12 cycles. Each cDNA molecule received a tag from a template-switch adaptor that had 12 random nucleotides. From each sample, at least 2.5 million paired-end reads containing CDR3 were obtained. TCRdb reanalysed the 5' RACE reads using MiXCR and keeps one entry per CDR3 protein. The sample includes hundreds of thousands of distinct CDR3 sequences, more than 40% seen only once; the top ten take nearly 20%. About this clonotype: Its antigen is not identified.

The CDR3 loop spans 15 amino acids. Trimming took off 0 bases at V and 0 bases at J, with 6 bases between the two ends. The germline gives CDR1 SNHLY, CDR2 FYNNEI. This sequence joins TRBV2 and TRBJ1-5, with unresolved D. The receptor's source is a man aged 55 to 70 in good health. Sequencing was carried out using blood. The CDR3 coding sequence is TGTGCCAGCAGTGAAGCGACAATTAGCAATCAGCCCCAGCATTTT. Translation: CASSEATISNQPQHF. Full variable domain (rest looked up from reference TRBV2 and TRBJ1-5): EPEVTQTPSHQVTQMGQEVILRCVPISNHLYFYWYRQILGQKVEFLVSFYNNEISEKSEIFDDQFSVERPDGSNFTLKIRSTKLEDSAMYFCASSEATISNQPQHFGDGTRLSIL.